The 9 T cell receptor beta chains below were found in one sample sequenced in a study of blood T cell repertoires in COVID-19. Measured with immunoSEQ multiplex PCR; TCRdb has only the in-frame clones, and not every one. The sample includes tens of thousands of clones, 86% of them seen just once. Sequencing was carried out using peripheral blood. The receptor set was obtained from a middle-aged man with active or convalescent COVID-19.

The gene calls are TRBV28 and TRBJ2-7; D unclear. Deletions cut 5 bases from V and 0 bases from J, with 5 bases between. This CDR3 contains 12 residues. Germline CDR1 reads MDHEN; CDR2 reads SYDVKM. DNA for the CDR3: TGTGCCAGCAGTCGGTTCTCCTACGAGCAGTACTTC. Protein sequence: CASSRFSYEQYF.

This clone was picked up one time. The rearrangement uses TRBV30 and TRBJ1-3, with unresolved D. The CDR3 loop spans 16 amino acids. In germline, CDR1 is GTSNPN, CDR2 SVGIG (reference sequence). Trimming took 2 bases from V and 2 from J, leaving 16 bases between them. In DNA form, the CDR3 reads TGTGCCTGGAGTCCCCTCCGTCCGGGAGCTGGAAACACCATATATTTT. It translates to CAWSPLRPGAGNTIYF.

The CDR3 reads CASSSSGGQPQHF. The CDR3 region has the DNA TGTGCCAGCAGTTCGTCAGGGGGCCAGCCCCAGCATTTT. The chain recombines TRBV12-3 or TRBV12-4 with TRBJ1-5; the match to TRBD1 covers 8 bases. V lost 4 bases to trimming and J lost 7 bases; unmatched junction nucleotides: 3. CDR3 length equals 13 residues.

V is TRBV24-1 and J is TRBJ2-1, with D tentatively TRBD1 (5 bases). The ends were cut back, 5 bases at V and 10 bases at J, with 14 bases in the middle. This CDR3 contains 13 residues. From germline, CDR1 is KGHDR and CDR2 SFDVKD. CDR3 amino acids: CATSGNRLGEQFF. The CDR3 bases are TGTGCCACCAGTGGTAACAGGCTTGGCGAGCAGTTCTTC.

V and J are TRBV2 and TRBJ2-4; TRBD2 is a possible D gene (6 bases). The CDR3 has 16 amino acids. Trimming removed 3 bases at V and 1 base at J, with 13 bases between. Germline V CDR1 and CDR2: SNHLY, FYNNEI. The CDR3 DNA is TGTGCCAGCAGTGATGGACGGGCGGGGGCCAAAAACATTCAGTACTTC. Translation gives CASSDGRAGAKNIQYF.

As DNA, the CDR3 is TGTGCCAGCAGAACCGGGACAGGAGTCTCAGATACGCAGTATTTT. Residues: CASRTGTGVSDTQYF. This rearrangement joins TRBV6-5 to TRBJ2-3, with 8 bases fitting TRBD1. The germline V gene has CDR1 MNHEY and CDR2 SVGAGI. J gave up 4 bases and V 6 bases, and 9 bases lay outside the gene matches. This CDR3 is built from 15 residues.

This rearrangement joins TRBV27 to TRBJ1-1, with D perhaps TRBD1 (5 bases). Germline V gene sequence: CDR1 MNHEY, CDR2 SMNVEV (reference sequence). V lost 5 bases and J 6 bases, leaving 16 bases between the germline ends. This CDR3 region has 14 residues. The CDR3 nucleotides read TGTGCCAGCAGTCCGGTCAGGGACTCCTCTGAAGCTTTCTTT. It encodes CASSPVRDSSEAFF.

The chain couples TRBV3-1 (or the pseudogene TRBV3-2) to TRBJ2-2; 8 bases line up with TRBD1. The CDR3 has 15 amino acids. CDR1 is LGHDT and CDR2 is YNNKEL in the germline V gene (reference sequence). J gave up 8 bases and V 1 base, and 6 bases lay outside the gene matches. The CDR3 DNA sequence: TGTGCCAGCAGCCAAGGGCACAGGGGGGCTGGGGAGCTGTTTTTT. This sequence encodes CASSQGHRGAGELFF.

This chain joins TRBV9 and TRBJ2-5; 12 nucleotides match TRBD2. This CDR3 contains 17 residues. V trimming: 2 bases; J trimming: 3 bases; junction bases outside the gene matches: 8. Per the germline V gene, CDR1 is SGDLS and CDR2 is YYNGEE. The CDR3 region is CASSVGLAGGPEETQYF. The CDR3 nucleotides read TGTGCCAGCAGCGTCGGGCTAGCGGGGGGGCCTGAAGAGACCCAGTACTTC.